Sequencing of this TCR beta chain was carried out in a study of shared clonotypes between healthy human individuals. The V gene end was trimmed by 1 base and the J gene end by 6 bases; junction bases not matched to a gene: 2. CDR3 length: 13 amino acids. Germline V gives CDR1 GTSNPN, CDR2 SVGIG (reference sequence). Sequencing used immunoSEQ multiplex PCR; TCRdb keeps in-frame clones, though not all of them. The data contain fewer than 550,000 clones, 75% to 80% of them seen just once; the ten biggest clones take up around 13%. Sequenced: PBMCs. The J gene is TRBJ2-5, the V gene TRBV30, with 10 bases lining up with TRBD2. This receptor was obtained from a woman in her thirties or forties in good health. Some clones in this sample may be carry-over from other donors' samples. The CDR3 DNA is TGTGCCTGGAGTGCACTAGCGGGGCAGACCCAGTACTTC. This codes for CAWSALAGQTQYF.